This entry is about one T cell receptor beta chain. Its antigen has not been determined. No much larger clone is present one base from it, and per-base qualities are unavailable. This entry is derived from a study of shared clonotypes between healthy human individuals (dated by TCRdb to the early 2020s). The study in broad terms: The cohort comprised a couple of women and a few men aged 18 to 49 years. For each donor, CD4 naive and CD4 memory were each given three plates, CD8 naive was given two plates, and CD8 memory was given one plate. The study deeply sequenced blood TCR repertoires of five healthy adults to estimate repertoire size and the extent of clonotype sharing between individuals. Libraries were prepared and TCR repertoires were sequenced by different laboratories using diverse techniques, in order to increase sequencing depth and limit assay-specific biases. Each donor's leukapheresis produced roughly between roughly 0.85 and 9.5 billion PBMCs. Results the study describes overall, beyond this receptor: Compared with non-shared clonotypes, the clonotypes found in all four sorted-subset donors had higher generation probabilities. Because the study included only a small number of donors, the genetic and exposure-history diversity represented was limited. Even with the large sequencing depth, rarefaction of the sorted-subset datasets indicated that sequencing was incomplete. Based on pairwise subsampling, the degree of clonotype sharing among donors was expected to be affected by sequencing depth. Sampling was restricted to blood, and TCR repertoires in tissues likely differ from the TCR repertoires found in blood. Naive subsets generally had larger estimated clonotype richness than memory subsets. When a few donors were compared, the shared fraction of clonotypes was about 5.4% for naive CD4, 3.5% to 4% for naive CD8, about 2.4% for memory CD4, and roughly 0.4% for memory CD8.

Trimming takes 3 bases off V and 7 bases off J; junction bases not matched to a gene: 7. The CDR3, cysteine through phenylalanine, is 15 amino acids long. Only the CDR3 portion is preserved as DNA: 45 bases, with reading frame beginning at the first base. From a lookup of the germline V gene, CDR1 and CDR2 are SGHDT and YYEEEE. Using the deep immunoSEQ assay, multiplex PCR amplified TCR CDR3 regions from genomic DNA. Extracted genomic DNA from each cell subset was spread evenly across all wells of several immunoSEQ 96-well plates, with each plate serving as a replicate. For sorted subsets, each replicate PCR was loaded with approximately 190 ng genomic DNA, equivalent to 30,000 or so T cell genomes. Purified libraries were quantified with a Qubit 3.0 fluorometer, sized on a Bioanalyzer 2100, and re-quantified with the KAPA Library Quantification kit. A separate single-read 150-cycle Illumina NextSeq 550 flow cell was used to sequence each immunoSEQ 96-well plate. On the authors' methods: The immunoSEQ output contained only junctional sequences without quality scores, so filtering could not match that applied to full-length reads. To assign V/J genes and CDR3, sequences were annotated using PyIR, a Python wrapper for IgBLAST v1.9, with IMGT germline references. Any read was removed if the V/J assignment was weak (E-value above 1e-6), the CDR3 was missing, or the read contained stop codons, out-of-frame junctions, or ambiguous translated residues. V3J clonotypes were defined by identical inferred V gene, J gene, and CDR3 amino acid sequence. To compute the percentage overlap between repertoires, the number of shared unique clonotypes was divided by the size of the smaller repertoire. RTK rarefaction, the Chao1 estimator, and Recon v2.1 estimates of unobserved clonotypes were used to assess repertoire richness. For all TCRbeta clonotypes obtained by the gDNA method from several donors, generation probabilities were computed with OLGA. Held by TCRdb, this immuneACCESS table contains in-frame sequences only and omits some clones. Under half of the omission traces to an unresolved V gene where checked; the cause of the rest is unknown. V and J calls plus clone size are reproduced from that table; the DNA served to infer D and trimming. Present in this sample are about 1.5 million clones, 98% of which were seen just once. The ten biggest clones cover about 0.42% of the sample.

The donors were healthy, HIV-negative adults with no recently reported acute infections or vaccinations. Only Caucasian adults living in Nashville, Tennessee, USA were represented among the donors. Magnetic negative selection was used to enrich CD4+ T cells, after which naive cells were positively selected on CD45RA and the negative fraction became the memory subset. After blood collection by leukapheresis, PBMCs were isolated using Ficoll-Histopaque density gradient centrifugation and then cryopreserved in the vapor phase of liquid nitrogen. Analytical flow cytometry was used to check the purity and quantity of every magnetically sorted T cell population. Genomic DNA was isolated from each sorted fraction and quantified by UV absorbance on a Nanodrop 2000c.

The rearrangement joined TRBV5-6 to TRBJ2-1, with 10 central nucleotides matching TRBD1. This TCR was sampled from a man in his thirties or forties in good health. The sample was naive CD4+ T cells sorted from blood. This specimen's cell subset or site label, per the study, means: CD45RA+ positively selected. The CDR3 loop reads CASSYRGQGSNEQFF. The bases read TGTGCCAGCAGCTACCGGGGACAGGGGTCAAATGAGCAGTTCTTC. The CDR3 plus the reference TRBV5-6 and TRBJ2-1 genes for the other parts give the full variable domain: DAGVTQSPTHLIKTRGQQVTLRCSPKSGHDTVSWYQQALGQGPQFIFQYYEEEERQRGNFPDRFSGHQFPNYSSELNVNALLLGDSALYLCASSYRGQGSNEQFFGPGTRLTVL.